This T cell receptor beta chain was found in a study of technical replicates of blood from a few donors. Some clones are missing from TCRdb's copy, which holds only in-frame ones; the method was immunoSEQ multiplex PCR. The table lists 80,000 to 90,000 clones, about 94% of them singletons. The CDR3 totals 13 residues. Germline loops: CDR1 SNHLY, CDR2 FYNNEI. V lost 6 bases and J lost 4, with 12 bases in between. The TCR originated in a human donor in good health. J is TRBJ1-1 and V is TRBV2; TRBD1 might be the D (6 bases). Specimen: T cells isolated from PBMCs. The CDR3 region has the DNA TGTGCCAGCAGGGATTTAGGGGGCACTGAAGCTTTCTTT. Amino acid sequence: CASRDLGGTEAFF.